This record concerns one T cell receptor (beta chain) sequence. Its antigen is still unknown. No much larger clone exists at a distance of one base, and base qualities are not known. This entry belongs to a study of T cell responses to AZD1222 COVID-19 vaccine (dated by TCRdb to the early 2020s). Regarding the research as a whole: AZD1222 recipients with second doses at about 4 weeks or about 12 weeks were pooled, because spike-specific TCR depth and breadth did not differ between schedules. Trial participants were enrolled into age subgroups of 18-55, 56-69 and 70-plus years, which contained around 150, 28 and 57 TCR-sequenced participants, respectively. A total of 230 or so trial participants underwent TCR sequencing, of whom 207 received two doses of AZD1222 and around 26 received two doses of the MenACWY control vaccine.

Points the paper makes about the study in general: CD4 TCRs associated with the vaccine covered the entire spike protein, and the dominant responses were in regions 160-218 and 743-854. Conclusions about previously exposed vaccinees were limited because only a handful of AZD1222 recipients were SARS-CoV-2 seropositive at baseline. Spike-specific TCR breadth and depth rose significantly after two AZD1222 doses compared with day 0 and with MenACWY recipients. Because no day 14 peak-response samples were available, the repertoires could be characterized only after the peak T cell response. Participants were mostly white British and included more females than males, and it was suggested by the authors that clonal diversity may have been underestimated. In the small 56-69-year group, the increase in depth fell short of significance, most likely because of low power. Reportedly, almost half of the unique spike-specific TCRs recognized epitopes lying outside the regions that are mutated in the B.1.351 and B.1.1.7 variants.

CDR1 and CDR2 (MNHEY, SVGAGI) derive from the germline V gene. Germline trimming: 4 bases from V, 0 bases from J; junction bases outside gene matches: 7. From the cysteine through the phenylalanine, the CDR3 covers 16 amino acids. Of the read, only the CDR3 DNA is kept; its 48 bases are in frame from base 1. The time point label on this specimen signifies: baseline before first vaccination. Vaccinee samples came from UK trials COV001 and COV002, including a single-blind randomized controlled phase 2/3 trial of AZD1222 (ChAdOx1 nCoV-19) in healthy adults. Trial participant PBMC samples were collected at day 0 and day 28 after the second dose for TCRbeta chain sequencing. The CDR3 regions of human TCRbeta chains were analyzed by immunosequencing. The authors processed their data as follows. TCRs in the repertoires were compared against a reference library of SARS-CoV-2-specific TCRs that had been generated with the MIRA antigen-specificity platform. Breadth meant the fraction of unique TCRs that were SARS-CoV-2-associated, whereas depth meant the fraction of total T cells that were SARS-CoV-2-associated. Using the MIRA data, each spike-specific TCR was mapped to the spike region that the TCR reacts to and placed in a CD4 or CD8 class. Log10-transformed breadth and depth values were compared by one-way ANOVA with Sidak's multiple comparisons tests. Here the immuneACCESS table is served through TCRdb, limited to in-frame sequences with V and J called. Missing clones are a known gap in these copies; in checked studies unresolved V genes cover under half, and the rest lacks a known reason. V, J and clone size derive from that table, while D and trimming were established from the DNA sequence. This sample gives over 100,000 clones in total; 80% to 85% of them show up just once. Roughly 9.5% of the sample goes to the ten largest clones.

The clonotype was recovered from an adult in good health. The chain employs TRBV6-5 and TRBJ2-7, and TRBD2 matches 9 of the central bases. The specimen was peripheral blood, collected on day 0 of AZD1222 vaccination. In nucleotide form, the sequence is TGTGCCAGCAGTTTCGCCATTAGCGGGGGCTCCTACGAGCAGTACTTC. Its translation is CASSFAISGGSYEQYF.